A single sample gave rise to the 29 T cell receptor beta chains below, sequenced in a study of blood T cell repertoires in COVID-19. TCRdb's table, derived via immunoSEQ multiplex PCR, lists solely in-frame clones and lacks some. The sample carries a few hundred thousand clones, roughly 85% recorded once. The material sequenced was PBMCs or T cells enriched from blood (not recorded which). These receptors were obtained from a man aged 30 to 45 who had recovered from COVID-19.

The J gene is TRBJ2-2, the V gene TRBV4-2, with 7 bases lining up with TRBD1. With V trimmed by 1 base and J by 3 bases, 2 bases remained unmatched. Germline V gene lookup returns CDR1 LGHNA and CDR2 YNFKEQ. The CDR3 is 15 amino acids. The CDR3 loop is CASSQGDRDTGELFF. DNA for the CDR3: TGTGCCAGCAGCCAAGGCGACAGGGACACCGGGGAGCTGTTTTTT.

This chain connects TRBV6-4 to TRBJ2-2; 12 nucleotides line up with TRBD1. Germline CDR1 MRHNA, CDR2 SNTAGT. V shed 3 bases and J 6 bases; nucleotides not matched to a gene: 5. This CDR3 has 16 amino acids. The CDR3 reads CASSEERDRGPGELFF. The CDR3 nucleotides read TGTGCCAGCAGTGAGGAGAGGGACAGGGGGCCCGGGGAGCTGTTTTTT.

The V gene is TRBV3-1 (or the pseudogene TRBV3-2), the J gene TRBJ1-2, with TRBD1 identical over 12 bases. CDR3 length: 17 amino acids. Looked up from germline, CDR1 is LGHDT and CDR2 is YNNKEL (reference sequence). V trimming: 5 bases; J trimming: 7 bases; junction bases outside the gene matches: 14. The CDR3, as DNA: TGTGCCAGCAGCTTCCGGGACAGGGGGCGCGAGTTGGGTGGCTACACCTTC. The encoded protein is CASSFRDRGRELGGYTF.

This chain joins TRBV4-1 and TRBJ1-2, with a weak D call TRBD1 (5 bases). Germline values: CDR1 MGHRA, CDR2 YSYEKL. The CDR3 has 13 residues. With 4 bases removed from V and 6 bases from J, the gap between germline ends came to 12 bases. The CDR3 sequence: CASSPAGGNGYTF. For the CDR3, the DNA is TGCGCCAGCAGCCCAGCCGGGGGTAATGGCTACACCTTC.

The chain uses TRBV13 and TRBJ2-1; 14 bases match TRBD2. J lost 6 bases, V lost 3 bases, and 4 bases had no gene match. Germline-derived CDR1 and CDR2 are PRHDT and FYEKMQ (reference sequence). The CDR3 totals 16 residues. The CDR3: CASSFLTSGGANEQFF. The CDR3 nucleotides read TGTGCCAGCAGCTTTCTGACTAGCGGGGGGGCCAATGAGCAGTTCTTC.

CDR3 DNA sequence: TGTGCCACCCATAGAGGCGGGGGGCCTTCTTACGAGCAGTACTTC. Residues: CATHRGGGPSYEQYF. The J gene is TRBJ2-7, the V gene TRBV24-1, with 8 bases identical to TRBD2. This CDR3 comprises 15 residues. V was pared by 9 bases and J by 4 bases, with 13 bases of the junction left unmatched. Germline V gene sequence: CDR1 KGHDR, CDR2 SFDVKD.

This sequence joins TRBV5-1 and TRBJ2-5, with 9 nucleotides matching TRBD2. This CDR3 region has 17 residues. Losses at the gene ends were 0 bases for V and 4 bases for J; bases not matched to a gene: 10. CDR1 and CDR2 from the germline V gene are SGHRS and YFSETQ. The CDR3 here is CASSLAWAGGPRETQYF. CDR3 nucleotides: TGCGCCAGCAGCTTGGCCTGGGCGGGGGGGCCACGAGAGACCCAGTACTTC.

The V and J genes are TRBV6-5 and TRBJ2-7, with TRBD2 matching over 7 bases. V shed 8 bases, J shed 4 bases, and the junction held 11 bases outside the gene matches. The CDR3 has 14 amino acids. Germline V gene data show CDR1 as MNHEY and CDR2 as SVGAGI. The CDR3 nucleotides read TGTGCCAGCTCGCGAGTCTCCGGGGGGTACGAGCAGTACTTC. It specifies CASSRVSGGYEQYF.

The chain uses TRBV18 and TRBJ2-1; D possibly corresponds to TRBD2 (5 bases). The CDR3 has 13 amino acids. Germline CDR1 reads KGHSH; CDR2 reads LQKENI. Trimming shortened V by 0 bases and J by 5 bases, and 5 bases separated the two germline ends. CDR3: CASSPPGDNEQFF. The CDR3 DNA is TGTGCCAGCTCACCACCCGGGGACAATGAGCAGTTCTTC.

The rearrangement uses TRBV11-3 and TRBJ1-1; tentatively, D is TRBD1 (6 bases). V shed 5 bases and J shed 3 bases, with 13 bases lying between them. CDR1 is SGHNT and CDR2 is YENEEA in the germline V gene. This CDR3 comprises 14 residues. In DNA, the CDR3 is TGTGCCAGCAGCCTAGCAGGGGCCCACACTGAAGCTTTCTTT. Its translation: CASSLAGAHTEAFF.

The count of this clone is one. J is TRBJ1-1 and V is TRBV7-9, with D possibly being TRBD1 (5 bases). The germline CDR1 and CDR2 sequences are SEHNR and FQNEAQ (reference sequence). This CDR3 is 14 amino acids long. Between the trimmed V and J ends, which lost 4 bases and 3 bases, there was a span of 12 bases. CDR3 coding DNA: TGTGCCAGCAGCTCATGGACGGGGGACACTGAAGCTTTCTTT. This gives the protein CASSSWTGDTEAFF.

The J gene is TRBJ2-2, the V gene TRBV5-4; TRBD2 agrees at 8 bases. Germline values: CDR1 SGHNT, CDR2 YYREEE (reference sequence). V shed 4 bases, J shed 4 bases, and the junction held 9 bases outside the gene matches. CDR3 size: 16 residues. The CDR3 loop reads CASSPGGGLSTGELFF. For the CDR3, the DNA is TGTGCCAGCAGCCCGGGGGGGGGACTGAGCACCGGGGAGCTGTTTTTT.

V and J are TRBV3-1 (or the pseudogene TRBV3-2) and TRBJ1-1; D ambiguous. V lost 3 bases and J lost 3, with 8 bases in between. The CDR3 extends over 13 amino acids. Germline values: CDR1 LGHDT, CDR2 YNNKEL (reference sequence). CDR3 in amino acids: CASSHKPDTEAFF. The CDR3 coding sequence is TGTGCCAGCAGCCACAAGCCGGACACTGAAGCTTTCTTT.

V usage is TRBV10-3 and J usage is TRBJ1-1, with 7 positions matching TRBD1. In germline, CDR1 is ENHRY, CDR2 SYGVKD. The V and J ends lost 3 bases and 1 base, in that order; junction bases with no gene match: 20. The CDR3 extends over 20 amino acids. The CDR3 region has the DNA TGTGCCATCAGTGAAGTAACCACAGGGGCCAAAGGTCCACCGAACACTGAAGCTTTCTTT. It is translated as CAISEVTTGAKGPPNTEAFF.

The chain is built from TRBV21-1 and TRBJ1-2. TRBV21-1 is noted as a pseudogene. The CDR3 loop spans 18 amino acids. The CDR3 region has the DNA TGTGCCAGCAGCAAATCGTTCTTATTGAGACGCAAGAGGTATGGCTACACCTTC. This translates into CASSKSFLLRRKRYGYTF.

J is TRBJ1-2 and V is TRBV5-1; TRBD1 might be the D (6 bases). This CDR3 contains 15 residues. V gave up 0 bases and J gave up 1 base, with 10 bases separating them. CDR1 is SGHRS, CDR2 YFSETQ, per germline. This CDR3 reads CASSLADRYNYGYTF. The CDR3 nucleotides read TGCGCCAGCAGCTTGGCGGACAGATATAACTATGGCTACACCTTC.

The chain uses TRBV18 and TRBJ2-1; 11 positions match TRBD2. V shed 3 bases and J 1 base; nucleotides not matched to a gene: 2. Germline V gene sequence: CDR1 KGHSH, CDR2 LQKENI. CDR3 length: 16 residues. The DNA of the CDR3 is TGTGCCAGCTCACCTTCTAGCGGGGGGTCCTACAATGAGCAGTTCTTC. This codes for CASSPSSGGSYNEQFF.

The V and J genes are TRBV5-1 and TRBJ2-6; 9 bases map to TRBD1. The CDR3 is 15 amino acids. Germline loops: CDR1 SGHRS, CDR2 YFSETQ. With V trimmed by 5 bases and J by 3 bases, 3 bases remained unmatched. Here the CDR3 DNA reads TGCGCCAGCAGGGGGACAGGGTATGGGGCCAACGTCCTGACTTTC. It specifies CASRGTGYGANVLTF. Supplemented by reference TRBV5-1 and TRBJ2-6, the full variable domain reads KAGVTQTPRYLIKTRGQQVTLSCSPISGHRSVSWYQQTPGQGLQFLFEYFSETQRNKGNFPGRFSGRQFSNSRSEMNVSTLELGDSALYLCASRGTGYGANVLTFGAGSRLTVL.

This chain joins TRBV10-3 and TRBJ1-2; the D is unclear. The CDR3 contains 13 residues. Germline lookup yields CDR1 ENHRY and CDR2 SYGVKD. The germline V and J ends were trimmed by 1 base and 1 base, with 4 bases remaining between them. The CDR3 reads CAISEFLNYGYTF. Here the CDR3 DNA reads TGTGCCATCAGTGAGTTCCTTAACTATGGCTACACCTTC.

The chain carries TRBV18 and TRBJ2-3; D remains unclear. This CDR3 contains 17 residues. Trimming took off 0 bases at V and 6 bases at J, with 19 bases between the two ends. CDR1 and CDR2 (germline): KGHSH, LQKENI. The CDR3 coding sequence is TGTGCCAGCTCACCACCGCGGCCTGGCGGTTTTGGGGATACGCAGTATTTT. Its protein is CASSPPRPGGFGDTQYF.

V usage is TRBV7-2 and J usage is TRBJ2-2, with D perhaps matching TRBD1 (5 bases). There are 15 residues in the CDR3. Germline CDR1 SGHTA, CDR2 FQGNSA. V gave up 1 base and J gave up 5 bases, with 11 bases separating them. In DNA form, the CDR3 reads TGTGCCAGCAGCTTAGGTGCAGGGCTGACCGGGGAGCTGTTTTTT. This gives the protein CASSLGAGLTGELFF.

This clone was detected only a few times. The chain joins TRBV10-1 to TRBJ1-1; 8 bases agree with TRBD1. Germline trimming cut 7 bases from V and 3 bases from J; bases unmatched to any gene: 1. The CDR3 runs 12 residues. Germline CDR1 reads WNHNN; CDR2 reads SYGVQD (reference sequence). The CDR3 DNA reads TGCGCCAGCAAGACAGGGGACACTGAAGCTTTCTTT. Translation gives CASKTGDTEAFF.

V is TRBV27 and J is TRBJ1-3; D not certain. The germline V and J ends were trimmed by 6 bases and 4 bases, with 16 bases remaining between them. CDR1 is MNHEY and CDR2 is SMNVEV in the germline V gene (reference sequence). CDR3 length equals 15 residues. Written as DNA, the CDR3 is TGTGCCAGCAGAAGGGCCGGGATAATCGGAAACACCATATATTTT. It yields the protein CASRRAGIIGNTIYF.

This chain uses TRBV3-1 (or the pseudogene TRBV3-2) with TRBJ2-5, with a weak D call TRBD2 (7 bases). CDR3 size: 16 residues. The V and J ends lost 4 bases and 5 bases respectively, with 20 bases between them. The V gene's germline CDR1 is LGHDT and CDR2 YNNKEL (reference sequence). The CDR3 region is CASSPEAGGGRETQYF. The CDR3, as DNA: TGTGCCAGCAGCCCCGAGGCTGGCGGGGGCAGGGAGACCCAGTACTTC.

This clone showed up just once. The CDR3: CASSYGLAVSYEQYF. CDR3 DNA sequence: TGTGCCAGCAGTTACGGACTAGCGGTCTCCTACGAGCAGTACTTC. The rearrangement uses TRBV6-6 and TRBJ2-7, with 10 bases matching TRBD2. The V gene's germline CDR1 is MNHNY and CDR2 SVGAGI (reference sequence). The V gene end was trimmed by 2 bases and the J gene end by 0 bases; junction bases not matched to a gene: 1. This CDR3 comprises 15 residues.

The genes are TRBV23-1 and TRBJ2-6; a weak D match, TRBD2 (5 bases). TRBV23-1 is an open reading frame, and its role is uncertain. There are 20 residues in the CDR3. Trimming took off 2 bases at V and 0 bases at J, with 20 bases between the two ends. CDR3 sequence reads: CASSQRGRRSKISGANVLTF. CDR3 in DNA: TGCGCCAGCAGTCAACGCGGTCGGAGGAGCAAGATCTCTGGGGCCAACGTCCTGACTTTC.

This rearrangement joins TRBV18 to TRBJ1-2; possible D gene TRBD1, 5 bases. This CDR3 is 16 amino acids long. Germline V gene data show CDR1 as KGHSH and CDR2 as LQKENI. V lost 0 bases to trimming and J lost 3 bases, with 14 bases between them. CDR3 protein: CASSPPGRGGDYGYTF. CDR3 DNA sequence: TGTGCCAGCTCACCACCGGGAAGGGGAGGGGACTATGGCTACACCTTC. The whole variable domain, filled in from reference TRBV18 and TRBJ1-2, reads NAGVMQNPRHLVRRRGQEARLRCSPMKGHSHVYWYRQLPEEGLKFMVYLQKENIIDESGMPKERFSAEFPKEGPSILRIQQVVRGDSAAYFCASSPPGRGGDYGYTFGSGTRLTVV.

This clone has more than one count but fewer than ten. This rearrangement joins TRBV2 to TRBJ1-2; 11 bases fit TRBD1. The CDR3 extends over 15 amino acids. Germline CDR1 reads SNHLY; CDR2 reads FYNNEI. Trimming took 9 bases from V and 3 from J; bases not matched to a gene: 9. The CDR3 nucleotides read TGTGCCAGAAAGGACAGGGGGCCATTTGACTATGGCTACACCTTC. Translating gives CARKDRGPFDYGYTF.

The chain links TRBV12-3 or TRBV12-4 to TRBJ1-2, with unresolved D. This CDR3 region has 13 residues. V was clipped by 0 bases and J by 4 bases, with 6 bases between them. The CDR3 loop reads CASSLALAYGYTF. The CDR3 nucleotides are TGTGCCAGCAGTTTAGCGCTAGCCTATGGCTACACCTTC.